Shown below are 29 T cell receptor beta chains from a single sample sequenced in a study of T cell repertoires in cytomegalovirus infection. What these receptors recognize is not known. Using its own MiXCR run on the reads, TCRdb lists one record per CDR3 protein. The sample lists 450,000 to 600,000 distinct CDR3 sequences, 33% seen once, with roughly a sixth in the top ten. The sequencing used cultured PBMCs, collected from culture after CMV antigen stimulation. These receptors all come from a human donor in good health (CMV status not recorded). Some clones in this sample may be carry-over from other donors' samples.

This clonotype was detected a few times. The chain is built from TRBV28 and TRBJ1-2; perhaps TRBD1 as D (5 bases). The CDR3 loop spans 15 amino acids. Per germline, CDR1 MDHEN and CDR2 SYDVKM. V dropped 5 bases and J dropped 2 bases, with 15 bases sitting between them. CDR3 DNA: TGTGCCAGCAGTCCCCCATCGTGGGGGAACTATGGCTACACCTTC. Translation: CASSPPSWGNYGYTF.

This chain uses TRBV12-3 or TRBV12-4 with TRBJ2-1, with 8 bases aligning to TRBD1. This CDR3 has 13 amino acids. Trimming took 9 bases from V and 6 from J; bases not matched to a gene: 7. CDR3 residues: CARSPTGGNEQFF. The CDR3 nucleotides read TGTGCCAGGAGTCCTACAGGGGGCAATGAGCAGTTCTTC.

This clonotype appeared once. This may be a read error, as it is one base from a much larger clone. The chain couples TRBV7-2 to TRBJ2-5, with D possibly being TRBD1 or TRBD2 (9 bases each). Germline CDR1 is SGHTA and CDR2 is FQGNSA. The CDR3 runs 22 residues. The CDR3 loop is CASSLAGRDRVPSGTSQETHYF. In nucleotides, the CDR3 is TGTGCCAGCAGCTTAGCGGGAAGGGACAGGGTTCCTAGCGGGACCTCCCAAGAGACCCACTACTTC.

This clonotype came up a few times. The chain employs TRBV6-5 and TRBJ2-1; 12 bases fit TRBD2. The CDR3 extends over 19 amino acids. The V gene end was trimmed by 5 bases and the J gene end by 0 bases; junction bases not matched to a gene: 11. The germline V gene encodes CDR1 MNHEY and CDR2 SVGAGI. The CDR3 DNA reads as TGTGCCAGCAGTGCCCTAGCGGGAGGGTACTTGAGCTCCTACAATGAGCAGTTCTTC. Translating gives CASSALAGGYLSSYNEQFF.

This clonotype was observed a handful of times. The rearrangement uses TRBV7-2 and TRBJ2-4; no firm D call. This CDR3 has 14 residues. Germline V lookup: CDR1 SGHTA, CDR2 FQGNSA. The V end was cut by 1 base, the J end by 8 bases, with 12 bases between. The CDR3 DNA sequence: TGTGCCAGCAGCTTAGGGTTCCCTTGGGACATTCAGTACTTC. Its translation: CASSLGFPWDIQYF.

Here the CDR3 DNA reads TGCGCCAGCAGAGAGGGAGCGGGCCAAGACAATGAGCAGTTCTTC. It specifies CASREGAGQDNEQFF. This sequence joins TRBV23-1 and TRBJ2-1, with D perhaps matching TRBD2 (6 bases). TRBV23-1 is identified as an open reading frame with a role that is uncertain. The CDR3 is made up of 15 amino acids. V shed 6 bases and J shed 5 bases, with 17 bases lying between them.

In its sample, this clonotype was seen a few times. V is TRBV6-5 and J is TRBJ2-1, with TRBD1 matching over 7 bases. This CDR3 is built from 14 residues. J was trimmed by 6 bases and V by 6 bases; bases with no gene match: 8. The germline CDR1 and CDR2 sequences are MNHEY and SVGAGI. This CDR3 is CASSPTGAPNEQFF. The CDR3 region has the DNA TGTGCCAGCAGCCCCACAGGGGCTCCCAATGAGCAGTTCTTC.

In its sample, this clonotype was seen many times. The genes are TRBV7-2 and TRBJ2-2; TRBD2 matches 7 bases. Germline trimming cut 2 bases from V and 6 bases from J; bases unmatched to any gene: 6. The germline gives CDR1 SGHTA, CDR2 FQGNSA. The CDR3 contains 15 residues. For the CDR3, the DNA is TGTGCCAGCAGCTTAAGGCCAGGGAGGGCCGGGGAGCTGTTTTTT. Translating it yields CASSLRPGRAGELFF.

The V call is TRBV24-1, the J call TRBJ2-2, with no clear D. Trimming stripped 4 bases from V and 4 bases from J, with 6 bases between. This CDR3 spans 13 amino acids. Germline CDR1 is KGHDR and CDR2 is SFDVKD. The CDR3 region has the DNA TGTGCCACCAGTGAACCAATCACCGGGGAGCTGTTTTTT. Encoded protein: CATSEPITGELFF.

The chain links TRBV18 to TRBJ2-7, with D uncertain. Germline lookup yields CDR1 KGHSH and CDR2 LQKENI. V gave up 5 bases and J gave up 0 bases, with 11 bases separating them. The CDR3 has 14 residues. In DNA form, the CDR3 reads TGTGCCAGCTCAGGCGTTAGCACCTCCTACGAGCAGTACTTC. Its protein is CASSGVSTSYEQYF.

The genes are TRBV7-2 and TRBJ2-7; D could derive from TRBD1 or TRBD2 (6 bases each). Germline V CDR1 and CDR2: SGHTA, FQGNSA. Trimming left V 1 base short and J 0 bases short, with 10 bases between. The CDR3 covers 15 residues. CDR3 sequence: CASSLDGGGSYEQYF. CDR3 in DNA: TGTGCCAGCAGCTTAGACGGAGGGGGCTCCTACGAGCAGTACTTC.

The chain joins TRBV2 to TRBJ2-7, with 8 bases fitting TRBD1. The CDR3 runs 20 residues. Germline values: CDR1 SNHLY, CDR2 FYNNEI. Unmatched junction bases numbered 27, after V lost 8 bases and J lost 3 bases. As DNA, the CDR3 is TGTGCCAGCGCTGAACACAGTGAAGGGAGGTTAGGACAGGGACACTACGAGCAGTACGTC. It is translated as CASAEHSEGRLGQGHYEQYV.

This clonotype was observed a handful of times. The chain uses TRBV6-2 or TRBV6-3 and TRBJ2-1; a weak D match, TRBD2 (5 bases). Germline CDR1 is MNHEY and CDR2 is SVGEGT. V gave up 0 bases and J gave up 3 bases, with 18 bases separating them. The CDR3 sequence is 18 residues long. The CDR3 DNA reads as TGTGCCAGCAGTTACTCGTATGCCAGCCCGAGGGACTACAATGAGCAGTTCTTC. Protein: CASSYSYASPRDYNEQFF.

The chain uses TRBV10-3 and TRBJ2-2; 8 nucleotides line up with TRBD1. The length of the CDR3 is 15 residues. Unmatched junction bases numbered 6, after V lost 5 bases and J lost 4 bases. The germline V gene has CDR1 ENHRY and CDR2 SYGVKD. The CDR3, as DNA: TGTGCCATCAGTACGACAGGGGCGGGCACCGGGGAGCTGTTTTTT. It translates to CAISTTGAGTGELFF.

This clonotype was seen more than once but under ten times. V usage is TRBV6-5 and J usage is TRBJ2-1; D call uncertain. V was cut by 4 bases and J by 1 base, with 8 bases left in between. Germline V gene data show CDR1 as MNHEY and CDR2 as SVGAGI. The CDR3 sequence is 14 residues long. CDR3 coding DNA: TGTGCCAGCAGTTCCCCCCCGTCCTACAATGAGCAGTTCTTC. Its protein is CASSSPPSYNEQFF.

This chain uses TRBV6-5 with TRBJ2-5, with D possibly being TRBD2 (6 bases). The CDR3 runs 15 residues. Germline V lookup: CDR1 MNHEY, CDR2 SVGAGI. The V gene lost 6 bases and the J gene lost 5 bases, with 19 bases spanning the gap. This chain's CDR3 is CASSWDFMRSETQYF. The DNA for the CDR3 is TGTGCCAGCAGCTGGGACTTCATGAGGTCGGAGACCCAGTACTTC.

The chain is built from TRBV19 and TRBJ1-6; weak D call: TRBD1 (6 bases). This CDR3 region has 15 residues. Germline CDR1 LNHDA, CDR2 SQIVND (reference sequence). V was pared by 9 bases and J by 9 bases, with 21 bases between. CDR3 loop: CASHTRARGGSPLHF. The CDR3 coding sequence is TGTGCCAGCCACACCAGAGCCAGGGGTGGTTCACCCCTCCACTTT. The full variable domain, its missing parts supplied by reference TRBV19 and TRBJ1-6, is DGGITQSPKYLFRKEGQNVTLSCEQNLNHDAMYWYRQDPGQGLRLIYYSQIVNDFQKGDIAEGYSVSREKKESFPLTVTSAQKNPTAFYLCASHTRARGGSPLHFGNGTRLTVT.

V usage is TRBV12-5 and J usage is TRBJ2-7; D unclear. Trimming took 1 base from V and 3 from J, leaving 4 bases between them. CDR1 is LGHNT and CDR2 is FRNRAP in the germline V gene. CDR3 length: 12 amino acids. In DNA, the CDR3 is TGTGCTAGTGGTTTGGACGACTACGAGCAGTACGTC. This sequence encodes CASGLDDYEQYV.

The chain couples TRBV4-2 to TRBJ2-7; 14 nucleotides match TRBD2. V lost 3 bases to trimming and J lost 2 bases; unmatched junction nucleotides: 15. Germline V CDR1 and CDR2: LGHNA, YNFKEQ. The length of the CDR3 is 20 residues. CDR3 DNA sequence: TGTGCCAGCAGCCAGCGCTCGGGACTAGCGGGAGTATCACCTCCCTACGAGCAGTACTTC. Protein sequence: CASSQRSGLAGVSPPYEQYF.

There are a few counts of this clonotype. The J gene is TRBJ1-1, the V gene TRBV5-1; D gene unclear. Germline CDR1 SGHRS, CDR2 YFSETQ. V gave up 2 bases and J gave up 5 bases, with 10 bases separating them. The CDR3 extends over 13 amino acids. The DNA for the CDR3 is TGCGCCAGCAGCTTAGGTCTGGAAACTGAAGCTTTCTTT. This translates into CASSLGLETEAFF.

V is TRBV5-5 and J is TRBJ2-7; 7 nucleotides align to TRBD1. The germline V gene has CDR1 SGHKS and CDR2 YYEKEE (reference sequence). CDR3 length: 14 residues. The J segment lost 7 bases and the V segment lost 1 base, leaving 8 bases of the junction unmatched. CDR3 protein: CASSLTGQPVEQYV. DNA of the CDR3: TGTGCCAGCAGCTTGACGGGACAGCCCGTTGAGCAGTACGTC.

This clonotype occurred a few times. The V call is TRBV4-2, the J call TRBJ2-7; the match to TRBD2 covers 10 bases. The junction had 5 bases not matched to a gene; V was cut back by 0 bases and J by 3 bases. The CDR3 length is 16 residues. The germline V gene has CDR1 LGHNA and CDR2 YNFKEQ. CDR3 in amino acids: CASSQEVLAGIYEQYF. The DNA of the CDR3 is TGTGCCAGCAGCCAAGAGGTACTAGCGGGAATCTACGAGCAGTACTTC.

In this sample, this clonotype turned up a few times. The V gene is TRBV20-1, the J gene TRBJ2-4; 12 bases fit TRBD2. V dropped 3 bases and J dropped 5; count of bases not matched to a gene: 8. CDR1 and CDR2 (germline): DFQATT, SNEGSKA (reference sequence). The CDR3 loop spans 16 amino acids. The CDR3 DNA is TGCAGTGCTAGTCCCGGGACTAGCGGGCGCGAAAACATTCAGTACTTC. Translation gives CSASPGTSGRENIQYF.

The rearrangement joins TRBV19 to TRBJ2-1; maybe TRBD2 (5 bases). The length of the CDR3 is 15 residues. Trimming shortened V by 4 bases and J by 2 bases, and 12 bases separated the two germline ends. Germline V lookup: CDR1 LNHDA, CDR2 SQIVND (reference sequence). The chain's CDR3 is CASSKWTGTYNEQFF. The CDR3 coding sequence is TGTGCCAGTAGTAAGTGGACGGGGACCTACAATGAGCAGTTCTTC. Full variable domain (outside the CDR3, taken from reference TRBV19 and TRBJ2-1): DGGITQSPKYLFRKEGQNVTLSCEQNLNHDAMYWYRQDPGQGLRLIYYSQIVNDFQKGDIAEGYSVSREKKESFPLTVTSAQKNPTAFYLCASSKWTGTYNEQFFGPGTRLTVL.

Only a few counts were recorded for this clonotype. This chain uses TRBV7-9 with TRBJ1-2; no firm D call. Trimming pared 5 bases from V and 3 bases from J, leaving 13 bases between. This CDR3 has 14 residues. Germline V gene sequence: CDR1 SEHNR, CDR2 FQNEAQ (reference sequence). The CDR3 protein is CASSQTVQYYGYTF. CDR3 coding DNA: TGTGCCAGCAGCCAGACGGTCCAGTACTATGGCTACACCTTC.

In its sample, this clonotype was seen a few times. The V gene is TRBV6-2 or TRBV6-3, the J gene TRBJ2-2, with 9 bases fitting TRBD1. From germline, CDR1 is MNHEY and CDR2 SVGEGT. The CDR3 length is 14 residues. Germline trimming cut 11 bases from V and 4 bases from J; bases unmatched to any gene: 8. As DNA, the CDR3 is TGTGCCGGTAAACCGGGACAGGGCACCGGGGAGCTGTTTTTT. Translated, it gives CAGKPGQGTGELFF.

The chain carries TRBV12-3 or TRBV12-4 and TRBJ2-1, with 10 bases matching TRBD2. This CDR3 is 19 amino acids long. V lost 5 bases and J lost 7; bases outside the gene matches: 20. The CDR3 nucleotides read TGTGCCAGCAGTACCAGCTGGAGCGGGAGGGCCCTCCCGGTAAATGAGCAGTTCTTC. It is translated as CASSTSWSGRALPVNEQFF.

The V call is TRBV5-1, the J call TRBJ2-1, with a possible D match to TRBD2 (6 bases). V was clipped by 1 base and J by 0 bases, with 14 bases between them. Germline CDR1 and CDR2: SGHRS and YFSETQ. The CDR3 contains 17 residues. Written as DNA, the CDR3 is TGCGCCAGCAGCTTGACAAGGCGGGGCGCCTCCTACAATGAGCAGTTCTTC. Its translation: CASSLTRRGASYNEQFF.

The chain links TRBV30 to TRBJ1-5; 7 bases align to TRBD1. The junction had 3 bases not matched to a gene; V was cut back by 0 bases and J by 7 bases. Germline lookup yields CDR1 GTSNPN and CDR2 SVGIG (reference sequence). This CDR3 region has 13 residues. The CDR3 loop reads CAWSVRGRQPQHF. The CDR3 coding sequence is TGTGCCTGGAGTGTCAGGGGGAGGCAGCCCCAGCATTTT.